Listed below are T cell receptor beta chains from one sample, sequenced in a study of radiotherapy plus CTLA-4 blockade in lung cancer. Method: immunoSEQ multiplex PCR; TCRdb's copy keeps in-frame clones and lacks some. The table shows around 38,000 clones, with around 85% occurring only once. This specimen consisted of peripheral blood, obtained from a patient treated with radiotherapy plus ipilimumab. The source of these receptors is a human donor with non-small cell lung cancer whose response to radiotherapy plus ipilimumab could not be evaluated. CDR3s include the opening cysteine and the closing phenylalanine or tryptophan. Each record gives: J gene, CDR3 length, V gene, clone size, D gene, CDR3 protein, CDR3 DNA. The D gene is left open where the match is weak. The size entry is marked missing in some rows and otherwise reads once, few, many or a size class.

>TRBJ2-2|12|TRBV2|.|TRBD2
CATRGDVGGLFF
TGTGCCACCCGGGGGGACGTCGGGGGGCTGTTTTTT
>TRBJ1-1|13|TRBV28|.|.
CASRWGGGTEAFF
TGTGCCAGCAGATGGGGGGGTGGCACTGAAGCTTTCTTT
>TRBJ2-7|14|TRBV11-1|.|TRBD1
CASSRQGGNYEQYF
TGTGCCAGCAGCCGACAGGGGGGGAACTACGAGCAGTACTTC
>TRBJ2-7|18|TRBV5-1|.|TRBD1
CASSLSSGTGGASYEQYF
TGCGCCAGCAGCTTGTCTTCCGGGACAGGGGGCGCCTCCTACGAGCAGTACTTC
>TRBJ2-4|14|TRBV7-9|.|.
CASSNGRFGVFQYF
TGTGCCAGCAGCAACGGTCGCTTCGGGGTTTTTCAGTACTTC
>TRBJ2-2|15|TRBV28|.|TRBD2
CASTQGGRDTGELFF
TGTGCCAGCACCCAGGGCGGGAGGGACACCGGGGAGCTGTTTTTT
>TRBJ2-7|16|TRBV28|.|TRBD2
CASSLIEREDSYEQYF
TGTGCCAGCAGTTTAATAGAGCGGGAGGACTCCTACGAGCAGTACTTC
>TRBJ2-3|17|TRBV7-9|.|.
CASSRPGPFELGGTQYF
TGTGCCAGCAGCCGACCGGGTCCCTTCGAACTAGGGGGAACGCAGTATTTT
>TRBJ2-1|16|TRBV25-1|.|TRBD2
CASSEWAAGALGEQFF
TGTGCCAGCAGTGAATGGGCGGCGGGAGCACTGGGTGAGCAGTTCTTC
>TRBJ2-3|16|TRBV27|.|.
CASSFKGVVWPDTQYF
TGTGCCAGCAGTTTTAAGGGGGTCGTGTGGCCAGATACGCAGTATTTT
>TRBJ2-3|15|TRBV27|.|TRBD2
CASSGLAVSTDTQYF
TGTGCCAGCAGTGGGCTAGCGGTGAGCACAGATACGCAGTATTTT
>TRBJ2-3|16|TRBV18|.|TRBD2
CASSRGTSGAVDTQYF
TGTGCCAGCTCACGAGGGACTAGCGGAGCGGTGGATACGCAGTATTTT
>TRBJ1-2|13|TRBV7-9|.|.
CASTLDGYYGYTF
TGTGCCAGCACCCTAGACGGCTACTATGGCTACACCTTC
>TRBJ1-1|15|TRBV7-6|.|TRBD1
CASSPSTGVNTEAFF
TGTGCCAGCAGTCCATCTACAGGGGTGAACACTGAAGCTTTCTTT
>TRBJ2-3|15|TRBV7-2|.|TRBD1
CASSPGTGNPDTQYF
TGTGCCAGCAGCCCCGGGACAGGGAACCCAGATACGCAGTATTTT
>TRBJ2-6|17|TRBV19|once|TRBD1
CASMADRGRPGANVLTF
TGTGCCAGTATGGCGGACAGGGGGCGACCCGGGGCCAACGTCCTGACTTTC
>TRBJ1-1|11|TRBV14|.|.
CASSPGTEAFF
TGTGCCAGCAGCCCGGGCACTGAAGCTTTCTTT
>TRBJ2-3|16|TRBV28|.|.
CASSPAGGSSTDTQYF
TGTGCCAGCAGCCCCGCTGGCGGCTCTAGCACAGATACGCAGTATTTT
>TRBJ1-5|15|TRBV15|.|.
CATSRDRGARQPQHF
TGTGCCACCAGCAGAGATCGGGGAGCTCGGCAGCCCCAGCATTTT
>TRBJ2-2|13|TRBV9|.|.
CASSTGWAGELFF
TGTGCCAGCAGCACAGGGTGGGCCGGGGAGCTGTTTTTT
>TRBJ2-2|16|TRBV5-6|few|TRBD2
CASSLGGRAPTGELFF
TGTGCCAGCAGCTTGGGGGGGAGGGCCCCCACCGGGGAGCTGTTTTTT
>TRBJ2-1|15|TRBV9|once|TRBD2
CASTRGGLKTGEQFF
TGTGCCAGCACGCGGGGGGGCCTAAAAACCGGTGAGCAGTTCTTC
>TRBJ2-2|16|TRBV28|once|.
CASGRSTFRGTGELFF
TGTGCCAGCGGCCGATCAACCTTCCGGGGCACCGGGGAGCTGTTTTTT
>TRBJ2-4|17|TRBV18|.|.
CASSLTPNRVAKNIQYF
TGTGCCAGCTCACTCACGCCAAACAGGGTAGCCAAAAACATTCAGTACTTC
>TRBJ2-1|13|TRBV7-9|few|TRBD2
CASGEREGSEQFF
TGTGCCAGCGGTGAGCGGGAGGGGAGTGAGCAGTTCTTC
>TRBJ2-5|14|TRBV18|.|.
CASSLGDVRQTQYF
TGTGCCAGCTCCCTGGGTGATGTCAGGCAGACCCAGTACTTC
>TRBJ2-2|15|TRBV10-3|.|TRBD1
CAISERDRAAGELFF
TGTGCCATCAGTGAGCGGGACAGGGCCGCCGGGGAGCTGTTTTTT
>TRBJ2-7|13|TRBV10-3|.|TRBD1
CAISGRDSYEQYF
TGTGCCATCAGTGGCCGGGACAGCTACGAGCAGTACTTC
>TRBJ2-2|16|TRBV2|.|.
CASSERGVQTTGELFF
TGTGCCAGCAGTGAAAGGGGCGTACAAACCACCGGGGAGCTGTTTTTT
>TRBJ1-2|11|TRBV20-1|few|TRBD1
CSAGQGFGYTF
TGCAGTGCGGGACAGGGGTTTGGCTACACCTTC
>TRBJ2-2|14|TRBV10-1|.|TRBD1
CASSDRGWSGELFF
TGCGCCAGCAGTGACAGGGGGTGGTCCGGGGAGCTGTTTTTT
>TRBJ2-7|15|TRBV4-2|.|.
CASSQEVQRSYEQYF
TGTGCCAGCAGCCAAGAAGTCCAGCGCTCCTACGAGCAGTACTTC
>TRBJ1-5|14|TRBV6-1|few|.
CASSGTSSNQPQHF
TGTGCCAGCAGTGGCACTTCTAGCAATCAGCCCCAGCATTTT
>TRBJ2-2|16|TRBV19|.|TRBD2
CASGAGAGGRTGELFF
TGTGCCAGTGGTGCGGGCGCGGGGGGGCGGACCGGGGAGCTGTTTTTT
>TRBJ2-5|16|TRBV7-9|.|.
CASSPKVAGTFETQYF
TGTGCCAGCAGTCCCAAAGTTGCAGGAACGTTCGAGACCCAGTACTTC
>TRBJ2-1|15|TRBV10-2|once|TRBD1
CASSDQDRVGSEQFF
TGCGCCAGCAGTGACCAGGACAGGGTCGGTAGTGAGCAGTTCTTC
>TRBJ2-1|14|TRBV5-1|once|TRBD1
CASTTDRAYNEQFF
TGCGCCAGCACCACTGACAGGGCCTACAATGAGCAGTTCTTC
>TRBJ2-5|14|TRBV5-1|few|TRBD1
CASSLTGGGETQYF
TGCGCCAGCAGCTTGACAGGGGGCGGAGAGACCCAGTACTTC
>TRBJ2-1|17|TRBV19|.|TRBD2
CASSIVPYSGRRDEQFF
TGTGCCAGTAGTATTGTCCCTTATAGCGGGAGGCGTGATGAGCAGTTCTTC
>TRBJ1-6|15|TRBV28|.|.
CASSPPAYMNSPLHF
TGTGCCAGCAGTCCCCCCGCCTATATGAATTCACCCCTCCACTTT
>TRBJ1-2|15|TRBV5-1|few|TRBD1
CASSGAPGQKYGYTF
TGCGCCAGCAGCGGGGCACCGGGACAGAAATATGGCTACACCTTC
>TRBJ2-7|15|TRBV25-1|.|TRBD1
CASWGQGSSYYEQYF
TGTGCCAGCTGGGGACAGGGAAGTTCCTACTACGAGCAGTACTTC
>TRBJ2-3|12|TRBV28|.|.
CASSLSPDTQYF
TGTGCCAGCAGTTTATCTCCAGATACGCAGTATTTT
>TRBJ2-7|14|TRBV28|.|.
CASSRPGGASEQYF
TGTGCCAGCAGTCGTCCTGGAGGGGCATCCGAGCAGTACTTC
>TRBJ1-5|15|TRBV5-1|.|.
CASSPEVGGNQPQHF
TGCGCCAGCAGCCCGGAAGTAGGGGGCAATCAGCCCCAGCATTTT
>TRBJ2-7|14|TRBV18|.|.
CASSLGEGRYEQYF
TGTGCCAGCTCACTCGGAGAAGGTCGCTACGAGCAGTACTTC
>TRBJ2-7|14|TRBV7-2|.|.
CASSLSSGSYEQYF
TGTGCCAGCAGCCTGAGTAGTGGGAGCTACGAGCAGTACTTC
>TRBJ2-2|14|TRBV10-3|.|TRBD1
CAISTGQGHGELFF
TGTGCCATCAGTACGGGACAGGGGCACGGGGAGCTGTTTTTT
>TRBJ1-2|15|TRBV5-6|.|TRBD1
CASSPDRGRGYGYTF
TGTGCCAGCAGTCCCGACAGGGGGAGAGGGTATGGCTACACCTTC